What follows describes a single TCR beta chain. The same CDR3 can be traced to other DNA sequences in this sample. Assay used: immunoSEQ multiplex PCR; TCRdb lists only in-frame clones, some missing. Of roughly 170,000 clones in the sample, about 94% were seen once. This CDR3 is 11 amino acids long. The germline V gene has CDR1 SNHLY and CDR2 FYNNEI. Trimming shortened V by 11 bases and J by 1 base, and 8 bases separated the two germline ends. The data belong to a study of control samples from healthy donors and cancer patients. This chain links TRBV2 with TRBJ1-1; D is ambiguous. The TCR comes from an older woman in good health. The specimen sequenced was blood. CDR3: CAARRNTEAFF. CDR3 bases: TGTGCCGCCAGACGGAACACTGAAGCTTTCTTT.